This TCR beta chain was sequenced in a study of response to subunit inactivated influenza vaccine. The study's findings and limits: Authors suggested that a seasonal influenza vaccination recruits few new T cells each time.

TCRdb reprocessed the RT-PCR reads with MiXCR, giving one entry per CDR3 protein. The sample carries 700,000 to 900,000 distinct CDR3 sequences, over 20% recorded once. As regards this clonotype: The target antigen is unknown.

CDR1 and CDR2 from the germline V gene are SGHRS and YFSETQ. This CDR3 is built from 14 residues. Trimming pared 4 bases from V and 5 bases from J, leaving 16 bases between. V gene TRBV5-1 combines with J gene TRBJ2-7; TRBD1 is a possible D gene (5 bases). The starting material was PBMCs from blood, obtained more than 4 days after vaccination. The sequence was collected from a man aged 45 to 65 who received an inactivated influenza vaccine. CDR3 DNA sequence: TGCGCCAGCAGCACGTCGGTGGGGCACCACGAGCAGTACTTC. It specifies CASSTSVGHHEQYF.